This T cell receptor (beta chain) was retrieved from a study of blood T cell repertoires in COVID-19. CDR1 and CDR2 (germline): GTSNPN, SVGIG (reference sequence). This CDR3 comprises 11 residues. Trimming pared 4 bases from V and 7 bases from J, leaving 10 bases between. TCRdb keeps only in-frame clones here, not all; method: immunoSEQ multiplex PCR. The sample gives around 250,000 clones, about 80% of which show up once; 1.9% is in the top ten. The chain recombines TRBV30 with TRBJ1-2; maybe TRBD1 (5 bases). Sequenced: peripheral blood. The clonotype comes from a woman older than 75 with acute or convalescent COVID-19. The CDR3 here is CAWTGGVGYTF. The CDR3 DNA follows: TGTGCCTGGACCGGGGGGGTTGGCTACACCTTC.